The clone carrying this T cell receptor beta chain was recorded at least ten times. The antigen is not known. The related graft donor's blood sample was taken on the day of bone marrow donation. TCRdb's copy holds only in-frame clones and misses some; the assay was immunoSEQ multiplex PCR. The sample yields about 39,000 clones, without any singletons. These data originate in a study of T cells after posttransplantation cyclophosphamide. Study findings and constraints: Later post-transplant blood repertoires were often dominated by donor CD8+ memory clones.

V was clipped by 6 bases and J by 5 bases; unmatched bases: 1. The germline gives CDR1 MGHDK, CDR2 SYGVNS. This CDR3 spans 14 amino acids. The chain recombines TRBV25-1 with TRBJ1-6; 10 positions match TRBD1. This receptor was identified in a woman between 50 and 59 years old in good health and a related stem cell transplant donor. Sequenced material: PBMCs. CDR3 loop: CASRDRGNNSPLHF. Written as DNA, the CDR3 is TGTGCCAGCAGGGACAGGGGGAATAATTCACCCCTCCACTTT.